The 4 T cell receptor beta chains reported below all come from one sample, sequenced in a study of T cell repertoires in cytomegalovirus infection. Via MiXCR, TCRdb re-called the reads, giving one row per CDR3 protein. The sample has 200,000 to 300,000 distinct CDR3 sequences, 12% to 15% seen once. The sequencing sample was made of PBMCs. These receptor sequences come from a human donor in good health (CMV status not recorded). Some clones in this sample may be carry-over from other donors' samples.

In its sample, this clonotype was seen many times. V is TRBV12-3 or TRBV12-4 and J is TRBJ1-2; TRBD1 agrees at 8 bases. This CDR3 spans 13 amino acids. Germline trimming cut 6 bases from V and 3 bases from J; bases unmatched to any gene: 3. This CDR3 reads CASSTTGDYGYTF. In DNA, the CDR3 is TGTGCCAGCAGCACGACAGGGGACTATGGCTACACCTTC.

This clonotype was observed many times. The V and J genes are TRBV11-2 and TRBJ2-2; 7 nucleotides agree with TRBD2. The germline CDR1 and CDR2 sequences are SGHAT and FQNNGV. V shed 7 bases and J 6 bases; nucleotides not matched to a gene: 5. The CDR3 sequence is 13 residues long. The CDR3 sequence: CASNGGLSGELFF. The CDR3 DNA follows: TGTGCCAGCAACGGGGGGTTGTCCGGGGAGCTGTTTTTT.

This clonotype occurred many times. V is TRBV5-8 and J is TRBJ2-1; 9 nucleotides align to TRBD2. Germline V CDR1 and CDR2: SGHTS, YDEGEE. V lost 3 bases to trimming and J lost 8 bases; unmatched junction nucleotides: 12. This CDR3 is built from 16 residues. The CDR3 loop reads CASSSGTSTPGDEQFF. CDR3 in DNA: TGTGCCAGCAGCTCCGGGACTAGCACCCCAGGGGATGAGCAGTTCTTC.

This clonotype came up many times. The chain is built from TRBV19 and TRBJ2-3, with 7 bases aligning to TRBD1. Germline values: CDR1 LNHDA, CDR2 SQIVND (reference sequence). V dropped 6 bases and J dropped 2; count of bases not matched to a gene: 8. CDR3 length equals 15 residues. CDR3 sequence (DNA): TGTGCCAGTAGCCCGGGACAGAGGGACACAGATACGCAGTATTTT. Its translation: CASSPGQRDTDTQYF.